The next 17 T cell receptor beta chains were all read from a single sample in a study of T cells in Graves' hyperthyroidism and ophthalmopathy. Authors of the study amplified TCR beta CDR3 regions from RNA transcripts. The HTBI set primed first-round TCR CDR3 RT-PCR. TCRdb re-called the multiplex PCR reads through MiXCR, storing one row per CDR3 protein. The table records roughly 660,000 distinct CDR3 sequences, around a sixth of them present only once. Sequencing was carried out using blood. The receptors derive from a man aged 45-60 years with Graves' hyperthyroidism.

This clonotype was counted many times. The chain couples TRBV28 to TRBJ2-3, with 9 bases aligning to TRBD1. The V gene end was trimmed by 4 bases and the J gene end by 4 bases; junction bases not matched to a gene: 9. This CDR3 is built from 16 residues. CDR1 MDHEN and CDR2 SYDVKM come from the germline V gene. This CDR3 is CASSYLGQGTSDTQYF. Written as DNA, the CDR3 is TGTGCCAGCAGTTACCTCGGACAGGGGACTTCAGATACGCAGTATTTT.

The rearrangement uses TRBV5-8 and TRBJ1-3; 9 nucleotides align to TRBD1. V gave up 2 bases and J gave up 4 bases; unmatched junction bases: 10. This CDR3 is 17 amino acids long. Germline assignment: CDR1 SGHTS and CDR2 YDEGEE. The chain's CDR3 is CASSFRDRGVSGNTIYF. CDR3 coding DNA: TGTGCCAGCAGCTTCCGAGACAGGGGGGTTTCCGGAAACACCATATATTTT.

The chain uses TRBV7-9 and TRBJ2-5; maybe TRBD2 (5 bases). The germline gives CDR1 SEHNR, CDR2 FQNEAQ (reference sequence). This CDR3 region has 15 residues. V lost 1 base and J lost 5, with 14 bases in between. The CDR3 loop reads CASSLGPARRETQYF. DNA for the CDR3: TGTGCCAGCAGCTTAGGGCCCGCCCGGAGGGAGACCCAGTACTTC.

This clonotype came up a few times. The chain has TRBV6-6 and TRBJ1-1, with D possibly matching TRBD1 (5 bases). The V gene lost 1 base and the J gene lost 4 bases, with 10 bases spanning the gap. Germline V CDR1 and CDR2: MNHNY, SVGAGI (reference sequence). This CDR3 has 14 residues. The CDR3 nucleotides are TGTGCCAGCAGTTACTGGGGGTTGGGCACTGAAGCTTTCTTT. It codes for CASSYWGLGTEAFF.

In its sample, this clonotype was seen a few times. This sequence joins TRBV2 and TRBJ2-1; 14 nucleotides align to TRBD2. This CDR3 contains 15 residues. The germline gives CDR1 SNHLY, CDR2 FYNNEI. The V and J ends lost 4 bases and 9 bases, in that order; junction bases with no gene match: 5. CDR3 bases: TGTGCCAGCAGTGGCCGGGGACTAGCGGGAGTTGAGCAGTTCTTC. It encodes CASSGRGLAGVEQFF.

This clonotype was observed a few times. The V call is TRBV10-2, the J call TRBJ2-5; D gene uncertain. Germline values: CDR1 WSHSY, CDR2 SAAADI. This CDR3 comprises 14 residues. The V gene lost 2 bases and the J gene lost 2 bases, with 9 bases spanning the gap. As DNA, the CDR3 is TGCGCCAGCAGTGAGCCAAGCGAACAAGAGACCCAGTACTTC. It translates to CASSEPSEQETQYF.

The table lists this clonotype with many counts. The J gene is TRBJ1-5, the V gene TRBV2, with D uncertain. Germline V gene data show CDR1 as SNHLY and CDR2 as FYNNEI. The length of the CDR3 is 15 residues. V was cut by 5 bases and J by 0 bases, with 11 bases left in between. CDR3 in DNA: TGTGCCAGCAGTAAGACTCCTAATAGCAATCAGCCCCAGCATTTT. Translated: CASSKTPNSNQPQHF. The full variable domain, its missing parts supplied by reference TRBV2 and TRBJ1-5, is EPEVTQTPSHQVTQMGQEVILRCVPISNHLYFYWYRQILGQKVEFLVSFYNNEISEKSEIFDDQFSVERPDGSNFTLKIRSTKLEDSAMYFCASSKTPNSNQPQHFGDGTRLSIL.

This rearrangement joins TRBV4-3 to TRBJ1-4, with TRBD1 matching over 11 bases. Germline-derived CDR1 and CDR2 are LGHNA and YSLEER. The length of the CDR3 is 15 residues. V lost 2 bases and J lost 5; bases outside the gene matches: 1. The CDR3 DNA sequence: TGCGCCAGCAGCCAACGGACAGGGGGCAATGAAAAACTGTTTTTT. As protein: CASSQRTGGNEKLFF.

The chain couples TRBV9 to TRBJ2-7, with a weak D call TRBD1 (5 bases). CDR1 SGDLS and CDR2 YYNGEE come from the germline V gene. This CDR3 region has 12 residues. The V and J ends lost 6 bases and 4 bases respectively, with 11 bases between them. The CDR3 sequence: CASTLTDYEQYF. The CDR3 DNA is TGTGCCAGCACCTTGACAGATTACGAGCAGTACTTC.

The CDR3 sequence: CASGDLHADTQYF. The DNA for the CDR3 is TGTGCCAGCGGAGACCTCCATGCAGATACGCAGTATTTT. The chain links TRBV5-5 to TRBJ2-3, with D unresolved. CDR3 length: 13 amino acids. Deletions cut 7 bases from V and 4 bases from J, with 13 bases between. Germline V CDR1 and CDR2: SGHKS, YYEKEE (reference sequence).

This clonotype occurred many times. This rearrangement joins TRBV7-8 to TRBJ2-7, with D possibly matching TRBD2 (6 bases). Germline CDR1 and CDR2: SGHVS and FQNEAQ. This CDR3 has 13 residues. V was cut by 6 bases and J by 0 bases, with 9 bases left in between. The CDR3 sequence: CASRSGLSYEQYF. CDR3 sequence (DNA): TGTGCCAGCAGGTCGGGACTCTCCTACGAGCAGTACTTC.

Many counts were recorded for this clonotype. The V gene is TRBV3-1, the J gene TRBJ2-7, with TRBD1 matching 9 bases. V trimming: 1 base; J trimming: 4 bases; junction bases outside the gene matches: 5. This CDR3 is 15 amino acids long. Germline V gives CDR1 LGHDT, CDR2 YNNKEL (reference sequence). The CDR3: CASSQGQGDGYEQYF. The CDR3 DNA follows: TGTGCCAGCAGCCAAGGACAGGGGGACGGTTACGAGCAGTACTTC.

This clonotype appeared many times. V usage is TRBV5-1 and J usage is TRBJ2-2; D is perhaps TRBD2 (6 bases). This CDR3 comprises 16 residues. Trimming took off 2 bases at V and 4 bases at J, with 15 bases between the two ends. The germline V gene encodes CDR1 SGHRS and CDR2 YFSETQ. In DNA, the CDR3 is TGCGCCAGCAGCTTCTTGGCGGGATCGGTCACCGGGGAGCTGTTTTTT. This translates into CASSFLAGSVTGELFF.

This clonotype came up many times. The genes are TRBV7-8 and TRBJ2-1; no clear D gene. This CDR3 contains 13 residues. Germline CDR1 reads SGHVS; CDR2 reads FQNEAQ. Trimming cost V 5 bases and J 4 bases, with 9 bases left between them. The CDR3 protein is CASSRTRYNEQFF. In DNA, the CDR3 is TGTGCCAGCAGCCGAACGAGATACAATGAGCAGTTCTTC. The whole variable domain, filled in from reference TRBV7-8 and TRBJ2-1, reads GAGVSQSPRYKVAKRGQDVALRCDPISGHVSLFWYQQALGQGPEFLTYFQNEAQLDKSGLPSDRFFAERPEGSVSTLKIQRTQQEDSAVYLCASSRTRYNEQFFGPGTRLTVL.

In nucleotides, the CDR3 is TGCAGCGTTGAGTCAGATACGCAGTATTTT. Its translation: CSVESDTQYF. The genes are TRBV29-1 and TRBJ2-3, with unresolved D. The CDR3 is 10 residues long. Looked up from germline, CDR1 is SQVTM and CDR2 is ANQGSEA. Trimming stripped 3 bases from V and 4 bases from J, with 2 bases between.

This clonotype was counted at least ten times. The CDR3 is CASSQTAGNNYEQYF. CDR3 in DNA: TGTGCCAGCAGCCAAACGGCAGGGAATAACTACGAGCAGTACTTC. The rearrangement joins TRBV16 to TRBJ2-7; tentatively, D is TRBD1 (5 bases). In germline, CDR1 is KGHSY, CDR2 FQNENV. V was trimmed by 2 bases and J by 3 bases, leaving 14 bases between them. The CDR3 is 15 amino acids.

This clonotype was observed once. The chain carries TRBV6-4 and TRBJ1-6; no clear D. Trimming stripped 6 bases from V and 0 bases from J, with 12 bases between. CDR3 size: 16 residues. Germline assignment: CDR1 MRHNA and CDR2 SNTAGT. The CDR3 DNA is TGTGCCAGCAGCGGAACGTCGAGCTCCTATAATTCACCCCTCCACTTT. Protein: CASSGTSSSYNSPLHF.